A selection of T cell receptor beta chains follows, all from one sample in a study of T cell repertoires in cytomegalovirus infection. TCRdb called the reads again in MiXCR, with one record for every CDR3 protein. This repertoire shows roughly 500,000 distinct CDR3 sequences, 30% to 35% found once; its top ten account for 17%. The antigens these receptors bind are not known. Sequences were derived from cultured PBMCs, sampled from culture after CMV antigen stimulation. The receptors derive from a human donor in good health (CMV status not recorded). Some clones in this sample may be carry-over from other donors' samples. The CDR3 runs from the conserved cysteine through the conserved F or W. D genes are given only for firm matches. Expanded clones are given a class, and other clones once, few, many or no size at all.

J gene,clone size,V gene,D gene,CDR3 protein,CDR3 DNA
TRBJ2-7,few,TRBV4-3,TRBD2,CASSPYGGTEQYF,TGCGCCAGCAGCCCCTACGGGGGGACCGAGCAGTACTTC
TRBJ1-5,-,TRBV6-1,-,CASSRAGTNSNQPQHF,TGTGCCAGCAGTCGGGCCGGGACAAATAGCAATCAGCCCCAGCATTTT
TRBJ1-5,many,TRBV7-2,-,CASSPRDFSNQPQHF,TGTGCCAGCAGCCCCAGGGACTTTAGCAATCAGCCCCAGCATTTT
TRBJ1-5,few,TRBV2,TRBD1,CASRTGTGGAQPQHF,TGTGCCAGCAGAACTGGGACAGGGGGAGCCCAGCCCCAGCATTTT
TRBJ2-7,few,TRBV28,-,CASSSAGTDFYEQYF,TGTGCCAGCAGCTCGGCCGGGACGGATTTCTACGAGCAGTACTTC
TRBJ2-3,few,TRBV7-8,-,CASSHRIGTRRGDGGSTDTQYF,TGTGCCAGCAGCCATCGTATCGGGACAAGAAGGGGAGACGGCGGTAGCACAGATACGCAGTATTTT
TRBJ2-5,-,TRBV19,TRBD2,CASSTSGKLETQYF,TGTGCCAGTAGTACTAGCGGGAAGCTGGAGACCCAGTACTTC
TRBJ1-3,-,TRBV14,-,CASSQVIGNTIYF,TGTGCCAGCAGCCAAGTCATCGGAAACACCATATATTTT
TRBJ2-2,-,TRBV6-5,TRBD1,CASRDRYPTGELFF,TGTGCCAGCAGGGACAGGTATCCCACCGGGGAGCTGTTTTTT
TRBJ2-6,-,TRBV28,-,CASSLGTAGGANVLTF,TGTGCCAGCAGTTTAGGGACAGCGGGAGGGGCCAACGTCCTGACTTTC
TRBJ1-5,-,TRBV18,TRBD1,CASSSTGTGYQPQHF,TGTGCCAGCTCATCGACCGGGACAGGGTATCAGCCCCAGCATTTT
TRBJ1-5,-,TRBV20-1,-,CSARTSQGYSNQPQHF,TGCAGTGCTAGAACTTCGCAGGGCTATAGCAATCAGCCCCAGCATTTT
TRBJ2-2,-,TRBV4-1,-,CASSQDLSLGITGELFF,TGCGCCAGCAGCCAAGATCTAAGCCTGGGGATCACCGGGGAGCTGTTTTTT
TRBJ1-5,many,TRBV7-2,-,CASSPLGGRGNQPQHF,TGTGCCAGCAGCCCTCTTGGGGGAAGAGGCAATCAGCCCCAGCATTTT
TRBJ2-7,-,TRBV7-2,-,CASSLGGTLYEQYF,TGTGCCAGCAGCTTAGGCGGGACACTCTACGAGCAGTACTTC
TRBJ1-4,many,TRBV7-9,TRBD1,CASSLRGLDEKLFF,TGTGCCAGCAGCTTAAGGGGGCTGGATGAAAAACTGTTTTTT
TRBJ1-5,-,TRBV7-2,-,CASSLGQARQPQHF,TGTGCCAGCAGCTTAGGACAGGCTAGACAGCCCCAGCATTTT
TRBJ1-5,-,TRBV6-6,TRBD1,CASSDRESQPQHF,TGTGCCAGCAGTGACAGGGAAAGTCAGCCCCAGCATTTT
TRBJ2-5,-,TRBV7-9,-,CASSLRLRGGETQYF,TGTGCCAGCAGCCTACGACTACGGGGTGGAGAGACCCAGTACTTC
TRBJ1-2,few,TRBV20-1,TRBD1,CSARRGTNYGYTF,TGCAGTGCCCGCAGGGGGACTAACTATGGCTACACCTTC
TRBJ2-1,few,TRBV12-3/TRBV12-4,-,CASSPGLDVNEQFF,TGTGCCAGCAGTCCCGGACTGGATGTGAATGAGCAGTTCTTC
TRBJ2-3,few,TRBV7-6,TRBD2,CASSLGSSGRAHF,TGTGCCAGCAGCTTAGGATCTAGCGGGAGGGCACATTTT
TRBJ2-7,-,TRBV5-1,TRBD2,CASSLEDSGRAFYEQYF,TGCGCCAGCAGCTTGGAAGATAGCGGGAGGGCCTTCTACGAGCAGTACTTC
TRBJ2-7,-,TRBV5-4,TRBD1,CASSMGQVKTYEQYF,TGTGCCAGCAGCATGGGACAGGTCAAGACCTACGAGCAGTACTTC
TRBJ1-2,many,TRBV7-2,TRBD1,CASSLLGQRYGYTF,TGTGCCAGCAGCTTACTGGGACAGCGATATGGCTACACCTTC
TRBJ2-2,-,TRBV11-2,-,CASSSLYLGELFF,TGTGCCAGCAGCTCCCTGTATCTCGGGGAGCTATTTTTT
TRBJ1-2,few,TRBV5-4,-,CASSSPFFGYTF,TGTGCCAGCAGCTCGCCCTTCTTTGGCTACACCTTC
TRBJ2-1,once,TRBV7-4,-,CASSLSGSRGFYNEQFF,TGTGCCAGCAGCTTAAGTGGGAGTAGGGGCTTTTACAATGAGCAGTTCTTC
TRBJ2-4,-,TRBV7-2,TRBD2,CASSLEGTTKKNIQYF,TGTGCCAGCAGCTTAGAAGGGACTACCAAAAAAAACATTCAGTACTTC
TRBJ2-1,-,TRBV9,-,CASSVGSQGPVEQFF,TGTGCCAGCAGCGTAGGGTCGCAGGGTCCGGTTGAGCAGTTCTTC
TRBJ1-2,few,TRBV5-1,-,CASSLAETAVALGWGYTF,TGCGCCAGCAGCTTGGCCGAGACAGCTGTAGCCTTGGGGTGGGGCTACACCTTC
TRBJ2-1,few,TRBV11-2,TRBD2,CASSFLAGVYNEQFF,TGTGCCAGCAGCTTTCTAGCGGGCGTCTACAATGAGCAGTTCTTC
TRBJ2-5,few,TRBV7-2,-,CASRATGFETQYF,TGTGCCAGCAGGGCCACAGGGTTTGAGACCCAGTACTTC
TRBJ1-1,few,TRBV5-4,TRBD1,CASGRQGLNTEAFF,TGTGCCAGCGGGAGACAGGGGCTGAACACTGAAGCTTTCTTT
TRBJ1-6,-,TRBV18,-,CASSPGITELLNSPLHF,TGTGCCAGCTCACCCGGGATCACCGAACTCCTTAATTCACCCCTCCACTTT
TRBJ2-1,few,TRBV12-3/TRBV12-4,-,CASGLANEQFF,TGTGCCAGCGGACTGGCCAATGAGCAGTTCTTC